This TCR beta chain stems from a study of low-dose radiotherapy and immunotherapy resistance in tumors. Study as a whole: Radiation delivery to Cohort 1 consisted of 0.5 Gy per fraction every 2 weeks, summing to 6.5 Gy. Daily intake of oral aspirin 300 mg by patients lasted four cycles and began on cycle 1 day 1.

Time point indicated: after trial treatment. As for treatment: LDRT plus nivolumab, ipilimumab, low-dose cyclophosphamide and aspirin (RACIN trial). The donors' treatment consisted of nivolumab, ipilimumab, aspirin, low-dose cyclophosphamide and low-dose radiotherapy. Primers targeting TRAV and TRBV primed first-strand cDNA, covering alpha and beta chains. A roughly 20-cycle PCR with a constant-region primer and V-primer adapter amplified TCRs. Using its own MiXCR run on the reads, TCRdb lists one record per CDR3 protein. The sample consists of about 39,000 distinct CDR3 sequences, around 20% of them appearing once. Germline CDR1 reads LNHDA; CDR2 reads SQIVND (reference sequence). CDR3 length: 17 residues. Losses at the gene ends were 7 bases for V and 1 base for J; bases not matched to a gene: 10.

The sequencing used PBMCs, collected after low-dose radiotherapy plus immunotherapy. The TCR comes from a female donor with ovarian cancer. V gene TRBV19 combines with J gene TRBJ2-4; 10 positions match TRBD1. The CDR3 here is CASTDGGQGEAKNIQYF. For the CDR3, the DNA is TGTGCCAGTACCGATGGAGGACAGGGGGAGGCCAAAAACATTCAGTACTTC.